The clone carrying this T cell receptor beta chain has ten or more counts. Its cognate antigen is unknown. This sample stems from a study of breast tumors, draining lymph nodes, adjacent tissues. Study-level findings and limits: Tumor TCR diversity was below lymph nodes but above nontumor tissue.

MiXCR was run by TCRdb on the multiplex PCR reads, yielding one entry per CDR3 protein. The sample shows under 300,000 distinct CDR3 sequences, around 35% of them seen only once. Trimming removed 3 bases at V and 5 bases at J, with 14 bases between. The CDR3 loop spans 15 amino acids. Germline V gene sequence: CDR1 LNHDA, CDR2 SQIVND (reference sequence). The lymph nodes were axillary draining lymph nodes from breast cancer patients. Material for sequencing was axillary lymph node tissue. V is TRBV19 and J is TRBJ1-5, with D perhaps matching TRBD1 (6 bases). The clonotype was recovered from a female donor with breast cancer. Some clones in this sample may be carry-over from other donors' samples. CDR3 in amino acids: CASSIGSGEDQPQHF. DNA of the CDR3: TGTGCCAGTAGTATTGGGTCAGGGGAGGATCAGCCCCAGCATTTT. Full variable domain (remainder filled in from reference TRBV19 and TRBJ1-5): DGGITQSPKYLFRKEGQNVTLSCEQNLNHDAMYWYRQDPGQGLRLIYYSQIVNDFQKGDIAEGYSVSREKKESFPLTVTSAQKNPTAFYLCASSIGSGEDQPQHFGDGTRLSIL.